This entry lists 17 T cell receptor beta chains sequenced from one sample in a study of blood T cell repertoires in COVID-19. The protocol was immunoSEQ multiplex PCR, while the TCRdb copy is restricted to in-frame clones and leaves out a portion. The data contain tens of thousands of clones, around 88% of them seen just once; the ten biggest clones take up 5.4%. Source material: peripheral blood. These receptor sequences come from a man aged 60-69 years with acute or convalescent COVID-19.

The V and J genes are TRBV30 and TRBJ1-1; weak D call: TRBD1 (5 bases). Deletions cut 0 bases from V and 12 bases from J, with 11 bases between. Germline V gene data show CDR1 as GTSNPN and CDR2 as SVGIG (reference sequence). This CDR3 is 11 amino acids long. CDR3 DNA sequence: TGTGCCTGGAGTGTGCCTGGGGCTTCTTTCTTT. It codes for CAWSVPGASFF.

The chain recombines TRBV9 with TRBJ1-1, with no clear D. V was clipped by 3 bases and J by 4 bases, with 10 bases between them. Germline assignment: CDR1 SGDLS and CDR2 YYNGEE. The CDR3 is 13 amino acids. The CDR3 loop reads CASSDDTSTEAFF. CDR3 bases: TGTGCCAGCAGCGACGATACGAGCACTGAAGCTTTCTTT.

This rearrangement joins TRBV6-5 to TRBJ1-2, with D perhaps matching TRBD1 (6 bases). V gave up 2 bases and J gave up 4 bases, with 11 bases separating them. This CDR3 comprises 14 residues. The V gene's germline CDR1 is MNHEY and CDR2 SVGAGI. The CDR3 spells CASSYRLDSYGYTF. The CDR3 DNA follows: TGTGCCAGCAGTTACCGCTTGGACAGCTATGGCTACACCTTC.

The chain combines TRBV9 with TRBJ1-3; D is unclear. The germline V and J ends were trimmed by 0 bases and 1 base, with 11 bases remaining between them. Germline V gene data show CDR1 as SGDLS and CDR2 as YYNGEE. CDR3 length equals 16 residues. The CDR3 DNA reads as TGTGCCAGCAGCGTAGGGTCGGGGAGGTCTGGAAACACCATATATTTT. It translates to CASSVGSGRSGNTIYF.

The chain carries TRBV4-3 and TRBJ1-5; a weak D match, TRBD1 (5 bases). CDR1 and CDR2 from the germline V gene are LGHNA and YSLEER. V was pared by 5 bases and J by 4 bases, with 9 bases between. The CDR3 is 13 residues long. In nucleotides, the CDR3 is TGCGCCAGCAGCGTGGGGCAGAATCAGCCCCAGCATTTT. The encoded protein is CASSVGQNQPQHF.

The chain links TRBV5-1 to TRBJ2-3; 10 nucleotides match TRBD2. V lost 3 bases and J lost 5; bases outside the gene matches: 9. Looked up from germline, CDR1 is SGHRS and CDR2 is YFSETQ. The CDR3 is made up of 16 amino acids. CDR3 nucleotides: TGCGCCAGCAGCTCCGGGGTAGCGGGGGGCCAAGATACGCAGTATTTT. It encodes CASSSGVAGGQDTQYF. The complete variable domain, with remaining parts taken from reference TRBV5-1 and TRBJ2-3, reads KAGVTQTPRYLIKTRGQQVTLSCSPISGHRSVSWYQQTPGQGLQFLFEYFSETQRNKGNFPGRFSGRQFSNSRSEMNVSTLELGDSALYLCASSSGVAGGQDTQYFGPGTRLTVL.

The J gene is TRBJ1-1, the V gene TRBV18, with no clear D. V lost 0 bases to trimming and J lost 0 bases, with 8 bases between them. The CDR3 contains 15 residues. Germline CDR1 KGHSH, CDR2 LQKENI. The DNA for the CDR3 is TGTGCCAGCTCACCACCGAGCGGATTGAACACTGAAGCTTTCTTT. Encoded protein: CASSPPSGLNTEAFF.

The chain combines TRBV7-6 with TRBJ2-7, with TRBD2 matching 12 bases. With V trimmed by 2 bases and J by 7 bases, 12 bases remained unmatched. Per germline, CDR1 SGHVS and CDR2 FNYEAQ. This CDR3 is built from 17 residues. The CDR3 reads CASSLLGSSGGAQEQYF. CDR3 DNA sequence: TGTGCCAGCAGCTTACTGGGTTCTAGCGGGGGGGCTCAAGAGCAGTACTTC.

The CDR3 bases are TGCAGCGTTGTGGGGGGTTTGGGTCAGCCCCAGCATTTT. Translating it yields CSVVGGLGQPQHF. This chain uses TRBV29-1 with TRBJ1-5, with D perhaps TRBD1 (5 bases). Trimming removed 4 bases at V and 6 bases at J, with 13 bases between. This CDR3 contains 13 residues. Germline assignment: CDR1 SQVTM and CDR2 ANQGSEA.

The rearrangement uses TRBV7-2 and TRBJ2-5; a weak D match, TRBD1 (6 bases). Germline assignment: CDR1 SGHTA and CDR2 FQGNSA. With 6 bases removed from V and 2 bases from J, the gap between germline ends came to 13 bases. This CDR3 has 14 amino acids. CDR3 DNA: TGTGCCAGCAGAGGTCCCCAGGGGCAAGAGACCCAGTACTTC. Amino acids: CASRGPQGQETQYF.

Only one count was recorded for this clone. The chain couples TRBV5-5 to TRBJ1-1; 7 bases are shared with TRBD1. V trimming: 0 bases; J trimming: 0 bases; junction bases outside the gene matches: 5. The germline V gene encodes CDR1 SGHKS and CDR2 YYEKEE (reference sequence). The CDR3 runs to 16 residues. As DNA, the CDR3 is TGTGCCAGCAGCTTGGATAGGGGGCTTATGAACACTGAAGCTTTCTTT. Its protein is CASSLDRGLMNTEAFF.

This chain connects TRBV11-2 to TRBJ1-1, with 9 bases identical to TRBD1. The CDR3 is 15 amino acids. Germline V gene lookup returns CDR1 SGHAT and CDR2 FQNNGV. J gave up 5 bases and V 5 bases, and 9 bases lay outside the gene matches. CDR3 region: CASSAHDRGGTEAFF. Written as DNA, the CDR3 is TGTGCCAGCAGCGCCCACGACAGGGGGGGGACTGAAGCTTTCTTT.

The chain recombines TRBV11-2 with TRBJ2-1; D is ambiguous. CDR1 and CDR2 from the germline V gene are SGHAT and FQNNGV. The CDR3 sequence is 12 residues long. V was pared by 5 bases and J by 4 bases, with 6 bases between. The CDR3 nucleotides are TGTGCCAGCAGCACGCGATACAATGAGCAGTTCTTC. Translation: CASSTRYNEQFF.

This clone was picked up a small number of times. The chain employs TRBV6-6 and TRBJ2-1; perhaps TRBD2 as D (5 bases). This CDR3 is built from 13 residues. Germline V gene data show CDR1 as MNHNY and CDR2 as SVGAGI (reference sequence). The germline V and J ends were trimmed by 7 bases and 7 bases, with 14 bases remaining between them. CDR3: CASTLGRGNEQFF. CDR3 bases: TGTGCCAGCACCTTAGGCCGAGGGAATGAGCAGTTCTTC.

This clone came up a few times. J is TRBJ2-5 and V is TRBV5-4, with a tentative D call TRBD2 (5 bases). Germline assignment: CDR1 SGHNT and CDR2 YYREEE (reference sequence). V was cut by 6 bases and J by 3 bases, with 12 bases left in between. The CDR3 covers 13 residues. The CDR3 region has the DNA TGTGCCAGCACAGCCTGGGGAGAAGAGACCCAGTACTTC. Amino acids: CASTAWGEETQYF.

The chain carries TRBV30 and TRBJ1-1; 7 bases are shared with TRBD1. The CDR3 extends over 12 amino acids. Germline CDR1 and CDR2: GTSNPN and SVGIG (reference sequence). V was pared by 3 bases and J by 8 bases, with 6 bases of the junction left unmatched. CDR3 protein: CAWSPGQTEAFF. CDR3 coding DNA: TGTGCCTGGAGCCCGGGACAGACCGAAGCTTTCTTT.

The chain uses TRBV20-1 and TRBJ2-7; D gene unclear. CDR3 length: 13 amino acids. Germline-derived CDR1 and CDR2 are DFQATT and SNEGSKA (reference sequence). Trimming cost V 3 bases and J 0 bases, with 9 bases left between them. The CDR3 nucleotides read TGCAGTGCTAGTGGGCGGTTCTCCTACGAGCAGTACTTC. Its protein product is CSASGRFSYEQYF.